The TCR beta chain under discussion was sequenced for a study of cytomegalovirus exposure and HLA in healthy donors. PCR primers comprised 60 Vbeta and 13 Jbeta primers. The repertoire was sequenced with immunoSEQ multiplex PCR; TCRdb's copy has only in-frame clones and lacks some. The sample records 130,000 to 150,000 clones, 55% to 80% being singletons. Sequenced material: PBMCs. The receptor's source is a human donor in good health.

The CDR3 loop is CASRLVAGSREQYF. CDR3 sequence (DNA): TGTGCCAGCAGATTAGTAGCGGGGAGCCGCGAGCAGTACTTC. The chain recombines TRBV6-6 with TRBJ2-7, with 8 nucleotides matching TRBD2. Germline V gene data show CDR1 as MNHNY and CDR2 as SVGAGI (reference sequence). The V and J ends lost 6 bases and 6 bases, in that order; junction bases with no gene match: 10. The CDR3 spans 14 residues.